Each of the 28 T cell receptor beta chains below was sequenced from the same sample in a study of blood T cells in healthy people across ages. A second PCR, run for about 6 to 11 cycles, used a sample-barcoded 5' primer plus a J-beta primer mix. TCRdb analysed the 5' RACE reads with MiXCR anew, one entry per CDR3 protein. Of about a million distinct CDR3 sequences listed, 40% to 60% are singletons. Material for sequencing was blood. These receptors were obtained from a young man in good health.

The CDR3 sequence: CASSLVEHTPYNEQFF. DNA of the CDR3: TGTGCCAGCAGTTTAGTAGAACACACTCCCTACAATGAGCAGTTCTTC. The rearrangement uses TRBV28 and TRBJ2-1; D uncertain. V was trimmed by 2 bases and J by 2 bases, leaving 13 bases between them. CDR1 is MDHEN, CDR2 SYDVKM, per germline. The CDR3 sequence is 16 residues long.

The chain couples TRBV4-1 to TRBJ2-1; 10 bases map to TRBD2. V shed 3 bases and J 0 bases; nucleotides not matched to a gene: 14. This CDR3 is 20 amino acids long. The germline CDR1 and CDR2 sequences are MGHRA and YSYEKL. The CDR3 nucleotides are TGCGCCAGCAGCCAGGGGGGGCTAGCGGGGGCCCTAAGCTCCTACAATGAGCAGTTCTTC. As protein: CASSQGGLAGALSSYNEQFF.

In nucleotides, the CDR3 is TGCGCCAGCAGCCAAGATGTGAACCGGGGGGCTAATCAGCCCCAGCATTTT. Its protein is CASSQDVNRGANQPQHF. The chain recombines TRBV4-1 with TRBJ1-5, with D possibly being TRBD1 (6 bases). Looked up from germline, CDR1 is MGHRA and CDR2 is YSYEKL. V gave up 0 bases and J gave up 4 bases, with 16 bases separating them. This CDR3 comprises 17 residues.

The genes are TRBV28 and TRBJ1-5; D unresolved. The CDR3 is made up of 15 amino acids. V shed 5 bases and J shed 2 bases, with 13 bases lying between them. Germline CDR1 and CDR2: MDHEN and SYDVKM. The chain's CDR3 is CASSLVTRGNQPQHF. As DNA, the CDR3 is TGTGCCAGCAGTCTCGTGACGAGAGGCAATCAGCCCCAGCATTTT. Filled out from reference TRBV28 and TRBJ1-5, the complete variable domain reads DVKVTQSSRYLVKRTGEKVFLECVQDMDHENMFWYRQDPGLGLRLIYFSYDVKMKEKGDIPEGYSVSREKKERFSLILESASTNQTSMYLCASSLVTRGNQPQHFGDGTRLSIL.

The V and J genes are TRBV6-2 or TRBV6-3 and TRBJ2-7, with 11 positions matching TRBD2. CDR1 is MNHEY, CDR2 SVGEGT, per germline. The V segment lost 0 bases and the J segment 2 bases; nucleotides outside the gene matches: 18. This CDR3 is 21 amino acids long. CDR3 region: CASSYSVNGLAGYRSPYEQYF. The CDR3 nucleotides read TGTGCCAGCAGTTACTCCGTCAACGGACTAGCGGGCTATCGCAGCCCCTACGAGCAGTACTTC.

The J gene is TRBJ2-7, the V gene TRBV6-6; TRBD1 aligns across 7 bases. The end of the DNA fits TRBJ2-5 better, so the J call may be wrong. CDR3 length: 16 amino acids. Germline assignment: CDR1 MNHNY and CDR2 SVGAGI (reference sequence). In DNA form, the CDR3 reads TGTGCCAGCAGTTACTCAGACAGGGTAGGGGAAGAGACCCAGTACTTC. This codes for CASSYSDRVGEETQYF.

This clonotype showed up many times. The rearrangement joins TRBV20-1 to TRBJ2-7; TRBD1 agrees at 10 bases. The CDR3 consists of 14 residues. Trimming at V came to 3 bases and at J to 1 base, leaving 3 bases not matched to a gene. Per germline, CDR1 DFQATT and CDR2 SNEGSKA (reference sequence). This CDR3 is CSARGQGSSYEQYF. The CDR3, as DNA: TGCAGTGCTAGGGGACAGGGGTCATCCTACGAGCAGTACTTC.

J is TRBJ1-4 and V is TRBV7-9, with a weak D call TRBD1 (5 bases). The CDR3 has 15 residues. V lost 5 bases and J lost 7, with 17 bases in between. The germline CDR1 and CDR2 sequences are SEHNR and FQNEAQ (reference sequence). The CDR3 sequence is CASSPLGGASEKLFF. The CDR3 DNA follows: TGTGCCAGCAGCCCCTTGGGAGGGGCAAGTGAAAAACTGTTTTTT.

V and J are TRBV12-3 or TRBV12-4 and TRBJ2-7; a possible D gene is TRBD2 (5 bases). The V gene lost 7 bases and the J gene lost 5 bases, with 12 bases spanning the gap. This CDR3 has 12 residues. The CDR3: CASTEEGHEQYF. The CDR3 nucleotides are TGTGCCAGCACCGAAGAGGGCCACGAGCAGTACTTC.

V is TRBV7-2 and J is TRBJ2-2; TRBD2 agrees at 12 bases. The CDR3 runs to 18 residues. Germline CDR1 is SGHTA and CDR2 is FQGNSA. Trimming cost V 2 bases and J 5 bases; bases outside gene matches: 9. The CDR3 loop is CASSLSRLAGGRTGELFF. The CDR3 DNA reads as TGTGCCAGCAGCTTATCCCGTCTAGCGGGGGGGCGTACCGGGGAGCTGTTTTTT.

This chain links TRBV29-1 with TRBJ2-5; no firm D call. Looked up from germline, CDR1 is SQVTM and CDR2 is ANQGSEA. The CDR3 is 11 residues long. The CDR3 region is CGGVGPETQYF. The CDR3 DNA reads TGCGGCGGAGTTGGGCCAGAGACCCAGTACTTC.

The sample holds many counts of this clonotype. The chain links TRBV3-1 to TRBJ2-3, with TRBD2 identical over 10 bases. Germline V gene sequence: CDR1 LGHDT, CDR2 YNNKEL (reference sequence). V dropped 2 bases and J dropped 6; count of bases not matched to a gene: 11. The CDR3 is made up of 17 amino acids. In nucleotides, the CDR3 is TGTGCCAGCAGCCAAACTCTGAGCGGGGGGGCCTTGGATACGCAGTATTTT. As protein: CASSQTLSGGALDTQYF.

This clonotype was picked up a small number of times. The chain employs TRBV4-2 and TRBJ2-7, with 8 positions matching TRBD2. Looked up from germline, CDR1 is LGHNA and CDR2 is YNFKEQ. The CDR3 is 17 residues long. After removal of 0 bases from V and 1 base from J, the junction contained 8 bases not matched to a gene. CDR3 bases: TGTGCCAGCAGCCAAGATGCAGCGGGAGCTCCTTCCTACGAGCAGTACTTC. This codes for CASSQDAAGAPSYEQYF.

The V gene is TRBV29-1, the J gene TRBJ1-5, with D maybe TRBD1 (6 bases). The CDR3 is 14 amino acids. Looked up from germline, CDR1 is SQVTM and CDR2 is ANQGSEA. V was trimmed by 6 bases and J by 3 bases, leaving 15 bases between them. The CDR3 region has the DNA TGCAGCGTGGGGGGGGCAGGGATCAATCAGCCCCAGCATTTT. This codes for CSVGGAGINQPQHF.

This clonotype was seen only once. The chain links TRBV27 to TRBJ1-1; TRBD1 matches at 9 bases. The J segment lost 4 bases and the V segment lost 3 bases, leaving 6 bases of the junction unmatched. Per the germline V gene, CDR1 is MNHEY and CDR2 is SMNVEV (reference sequence). The CDR3 covers 15 residues. DNA of the CDR3: TGTGCCAGCAGTTTGCGGACAGGGGTCGCCACTGAAGCTTTCTTT. It codes for CASSLRTGVATEAFF.

This clonotype appeared a few times. J is TRBJ2-5 and V is TRBV20-1; no reliable D call. The J call may not be correct, given that the DNA end is closer to TRBJ2-7. Germline lookup yields CDR1 DFQATT and CDR2 SNEGSKA (reference sequence). This CDR3 has 12 amino acids. CDR3 DNA: TGCAGTGCGCCGAACATTATCTACGAGCAGTACTTC. As protein: CSAPNIIYEQYF.

The chain combines TRBV9 with TRBJ2-3; D might be TRBD2 (6 bases). CDR3 size: 15 residues. Per the germline V gene, CDR1 is SGDLS and CDR2 is YYNGEE. Trimming cost V 0 bases and J 4 bases, with 12 bases left between them. Here the CDR3 DNA reads TGTGCCAGCAGCGTAGGATCTAGCGACGCAGATACGCAGTATTTT. Protein: CASSVGSSDADTQYF. The full variable domain, completed using reference TRBV9 and TRBJ2-3, is DSGVTQTPKHLITATGQRVTLRCSPRSGDLSVYWYQQSLDQGLQFLIQYYNGEERAKGNILERFSAQQFPDLHSELNLSSLELGDSALYFCASSVGSSDADTQYFGPGTRLTVL.

This clonotype was observed a few times. J is TRBJ2-1 and V is TRBV5-1; D is unclear. The germline CDR1 and CDR2 sequences are SGHRS and YFSETQ. This CDR3 has 15 amino acids. Trimming shortened V by 0 bases and J by 0 bases, and 7 bases separated the two germline ends. CDR3 amino acids: CASSLAQASYNEQFF. In DNA form, the CDR3 reads TGCGCCAGCAGCTTGGCCCAGGCCTCCTACAATGAGCAGTTCTTC.

V is TRBV6-5 and J is TRBJ2-3; D gene ambiguous. V was pared by 5 bases and J by 6 bases, with 9 bases between. This CDR3 has 12 residues. Germline values: CDR1 MNHEY, CDR2 SVGAGI. The CDR3, as DNA: TGTGCCAGCAGTGACCCGAGTGATACGCAGTATTTT. Its protein is CASSDPSDTQYF.

This sequence joins TRBV2 and TRBJ1-1; TRBD1 aligns across 7 bases. CDR3 length: 15 amino acids. V shed 6 bases and J 1 base; nucleotides not matched to a gene: 8. Germline CDR1 and CDR2: SNHLY and FYNNEI. Here the CDR3 reads CASRRTGTENTEAFF. The CDR3 bases are TGTGCCAGCAGGCGAACCGGGACAGAGAACACTGAAGCTTTCTTT.

This clonotype was seen a handful of times. This sequence joins TRBV20-1 and TRBJ2-3, with TRBD2 as a possible D gene (6 bases). Trimming removed 6 bases from V and 4 bases from J, with 14 bases in between. Germline values: CDR1 DFQATT, CDR2 SNEGSKA (reference sequence). The CDR3 is 13 residues long. The CDR3 reads CSAPRGLADTQYF. CDR3 bases: TGCAGTGCCCCCCGGGGGTTGGCAGATACGCAGTATTTT.

This clonotype was seen more than once but under ten times. The chain couples TRBV20-1 to TRBJ2-1, with 9 bases fitting TRBD1. With 3 bases clipped from V and 0 bases from J, the junction kept 3 bases outside the gene matches. CDR3 size: 15 residues. Germline-derived CDR1 and CDR2 are DFQATT and SNEGSKA (reference sequence). The CDR3 reads CSARDRGGSYNEQFF. Here the CDR3 DNA reads TGCAGTGCTAGGGACAGGGGAGGCTCCTACAATGAGCAGTTCTTC.

This clonotype appeared many times. V usage is TRBV5-1 and J usage is TRBJ2-1; TRBD2 is a possible D gene (5 bases). CDR3 length: 14 amino acids. Deletions cut 3 bases from V and 0 bases from J, with 7 bases between. Germline V gene sequence: CDR1 SGHRS, CDR2 YFSETQ. In DNA form, the CDR3 reads TGCGCCAGCAGCTCGAGCGGCTCCTACAATGAGCAGTTCTTC. This gives the protein CASSSSGSYNEQFF.

The rearrangement links TRBV20-1 to TRBJ1-1; D is undetermined. The CDR3 loop spans 13 amino acids. Germline lookup yields CDR1 DFQATT and CDR2 SNEGSKA (reference sequence). Between the trimmed V and J ends, which lost 5 bases and 1 base, there was a span of 11 bases. CDR3 residues: CSAPGAGNTEAFF. For the CDR3, the DNA is TGCAGTGCTCCCGGAGCAGGGAACACTGAAGCTTTCTTT.

V usage is TRBV7-7 and J usage is TRBJ2-4; 8 bases match TRBD2. With the DNA end fitting TRBJ2-7 better, the J assignment may be wrong. CDR1 is SSHAT and CDR2 is FNYEAQ in the germline V gene (reference sequence). The CDR3 extends over 14 amino acids. CDR3 nucleotide sequence: TGTGCCAGCAGCTTAGGTGTCCTAGCGGGCGAGCAGTACTTC. It specifies CASSLGVLAGEQYF.

J is TRBJ1-1 and V is TRBV7-3; D perhaps matches TRBD1 (6 bases). This CDR3 has 16 residues. Germline-derived CDR1 and CDR2 are SGHTA and FQGTGA. V shed 5 bases and J shed 7 bases, with 23 bases lying between them. The CDR3 loop reads CASSTGSGRGRGEAFF. Written as DNA, the CDR3 is TGTGCCAGCAGCACCGGGTCGGGCAGGGGTAGGGGTGAAGCTTTCTTT.

J is TRBJ2-5 and V is TRBV20-1, with TRBD1 as a possible D gene (5 bases). Germline V gene lookup returns CDR1 DFQATT and CDR2 SNEGSKA (reference sequence). V was clipped by 5 bases and J by 2 bases, with 15 bases between them. CDR3 size: 14 residues. In nucleotides, the CDR3 is TGCAGTGCTGTCGGACACGCACAACAAGAGACCCAGTACTTC. Translated: CSAVGHAQQETQYF.

The chain recombines TRBV29-1 with TRBJ2-5; no firm D call. The CDR3 has 12 amino acids. The V and J ends lost 3 bases and 5 bases respectively, with 10 bases between them. Germline CDR1 is SQVTM and CDR2 is ANQGSEA. CDR3 residues: CSVESGWETQYF. CDR3 in DNA: TGCAGCGTTGAGAGTGGTTGGGAGACCCAGTACTTC. Complete variable domain (other parts from reference TRBV29-1 and TRBJ2-5): SAVISQKPSRDICQRGTSLTIQCQVDSQVTMMFWYRQQPGQSLTLIATANQGSEATYESGFVIDKFPISRPNLTFSTLTVSNMSPEDSSIYLCSVESGWETQYFGPGTRLLVL.